These 4 T cell receptor beta chains came from one sample sequenced in a study of shared clonotypes between healthy human individuals. Clones were read by immunoSEQ multiplex PCR, and TCRdb kept only the in-frame ones, dropping some. The sample lists about 770,000 clones, 72% occurring once. Source material: memory CD4+ T cells sorted from blood. As for subset: CD45RA-negative fraction. Receptors were obtained from a woman in her twenties or thirties in good health.

This clone was seen only once. The chain combines TRBV29-1 with TRBJ2-2; no clear D gene. This CDR3 spans 13 amino acids. V was pared by 4 bases and J by 7 bases, with 13 bases between. From germline, CDR1 is SQVTM and CDR2 ANQGSEA. The CDR3 reads CSVAVEGNGELFF. The CDR3 bases are TGCAGCGTTGCGGTCGAAGGGAACGGGGAGCTGTTTTTT.

The chain links TRBV10-1 to TRBJ2-1; the D gene could be TRBD1 or TRBD2 (5 bases each). The CDR3 totals 15 residues. CDR1 and CDR2 from the germline V gene are WNHNN and SYGVQD (reference sequence). The germline V and J ends were trimmed by 3 bases and 5 bases, with 14 bases remaining between them. The CDR3 is CASSDEGRGNNEQFF. The CDR3 nucleotides read TGCGCCAGCAGTGACGAGGGGCGCGGAAACAATGAGCAGTTCTTC.

The chain joins TRBV4-1 to TRBJ2-4; the D gene is possibly TRBD2 (6 bases). The CDR3 contains 19 residues. Per the germline V gene, CDR1 is MGHRA and CDR2 is YSYEKL. The germline V and J ends were trimmed by 2 bases and 3 bases, with 23 bases remaining between them. The CDR3 protein is CASSQKLGRDERVKNIQYF. The CDR3 nucleotides read TGCGCCAGCAGCCAAAAATTAGGGCGGGATGAGAGGGTCAAAAACATTCAGTACTTC.

Remarks on this clone: The same CDR3 is also encoded by other DNA sequences in this sample. V is TRBV19 and J is TRBJ1-1; perhaps TRBD1 as D (6 bases). Germline V CDR1 and CDR2: LNHDA, SQIVND (reference sequence). Between the trimmed V and J ends, which lost 6 bases and 1 base, there was a span of 9 bases. The CDR3 contains 13 residues. CDR3 nucleotides: TGTGCCAGTAGCCGGGGGCGGAACACTGAAGCTTTCTTT. This sequence encodes CASSRGRNTEAFF.